Listed here are 6 T cell receptor beta chains from one sample, sequenced in a study of blood T cell repertoires in COVID-19. Only in-frame clones appear in the TCRdb table, and some are missing; sequencing was by immunoSEQ multiplex PCR. Of 100,000 to 150,000 clones in the sample, approximately 90% were seen once. The sequenced material came from peripheral blood. The receptors were gathered from a man aged 60 to 69 with COVID-19, enrolled during active disease.

The chain joins TRBV5-5 to TRBJ2-3, with D perhaps TRBD2 (5 bases). CDR1 SGHKS and CDR2 YYEKEE come from the germline V gene (reference sequence). CDR3 length: 13 amino acids. The V and J ends lost 6 bases and 6 bases respectively, with 14 bases between them. The CDR3 region has the DNA TGTGCCAGCATCCTCCAAAGGGAGGATACGCAGTATTTT. Encoded protein: CASILQREDTQYF.

The chain couples TRBV6-5 to TRBJ1-5; 7 nucleotides align to TRBD1. Germline lookup yields CDR1 MNHEY and CDR2 SVGAGI. V lost 7 bases to trimming and J lost 4 bases; unmatched junction nucleotides: 7. The CDR3 has 14 residues. The CDR3: CASIFRQGNQPQHF. As DNA, the CDR3 is TGTGCCAGCATTTTTAGACAGGGTAATCAGCCCCAGCATTTT.

The V gene is TRBV19, the J gene TRBJ1-1; D unresolved. The CDR3 contains 16 residues. V dropped 5 bases and J dropped 0 bases, with 16 bases sitting between them. Germline V lookup: CDR1 LNHDA, CDR2 SQIVND (reference sequence). As DNA, the CDR3 is TGTGCCAGTAGTCCGTCCTTTCAGGTAATGAACACTGAAGCTTTCTTT. This encodes CASSPSFQVMNTEAFF.

This clone was found once. This chain joins TRBV28 and TRBJ2-7; D uncertain. The CDR3 is made up of 14 amino acids. V was clipped by 5 bases and J by 3 bases, with 14 bases between them. The germline V gene has CDR1 MDHEN and CDR2 SYDVKM. Here the CDR3 reads CASSLPETLYEQYF. The CDR3 DNA sequence: TGTGCCAGCAGTCTCCCGGAGACCCTCTACGAGCAGTACTTC.

Only one count was recorded for this clone. V is TRBV9 and J is TRBJ1-2; D gene uncertain. CDR1 is SGDLS and CDR2 is YYNGEE in the germline V gene. CDR3 length: 18 amino acids. V was cut by 3 bases and J by 3 bases, with 24 bases left in between. CDR3 nucleotide sequence: TGTGCCAGCAGCGCCAGCCGCCTGGGTAGAGGGTATGACTATGGCTACACCTTC. Encoded protein: CASSASRLGRGYDYGYTF.

The J gene is TRBJ2-5, the V gene TRBV10-3, with TRBD1 as a possible D gene (6 bases). The CDR3 length is 20 residues. V shed 4 bases and J shed 5 bases, with 32 bases lying between them. CDR1 ENHRY and CDR2 SYGVKD come from the germline V gene. The CDR3 DNA is TGTGCCATCAGTGTTGGCAGGGGCACCACTCAAAAGGGGTCCCAGGAGACCCAGTACTTC. This encodes CAISVGRGTTQKGSQETQYF.